This T cell receptor (beta chain) was sequenced during a study of OX40 agonist ivuxolimab in advanced cancers. The table came from immunoSEQ multiplex PCR; TCRdb's copy has only in-frame clones and leaves some out. The table has about 94,000 clones, around 87% seen once. Trimming took 2 bases from V and 4 from J, leaving 8 bases between them. This CDR3 is built from 14 residues. CDR1 is MNHEY and CDR2 is SMNVEV in the germline V gene (reference sequence). This sequence was found in an adult with an advanced solid tumor such as melanoma, head and neck, liver or kidney cancer. Material: CD4+ or CD8+ T cells sorted from blood, obtained in a trial of the OX40 agonist ivuxolimab. The chain uses TRBV27 and TRBJ1-4, with TRBD1 as a possible D gene (5 bases). This chain's CDR3 is CASSLGGNNEKLFF. CDR3 DNA: TGTGCCAGCAGTTTAGGGGGGAATAATGAAAAACTGTTTTTT.